The 21 T cell receptor beta chains listed next were all sequenced from one sample in a study of T cell clones after liver transplantation (dated by TCRdb to the late 2010s). The label giving this sample's time point can be read as: pre-transplant. Receptors were amplified or captured by the immunoSEQ multiplex PCR assay. TCRdb took this table from immuneACCESS and kept in-frame rearrangements with V and J called. Such tables lack part of the clones; where checked against another copy, unresolved V genes explain under half of the gap, and the rest is unexplained. This sample is represented by roughly 55,000 clones; around 84% of them were singletons. Roughly 8% of the sample comes from the top ten. Sequenced here: CD4+ T cells from blood, sampled before liver transplant. These receptors were collected from a human donor who received a liver transplant.

The chain employs TRBV29-1 and TRBJ1-4; 10 bases line up with TRBD1. V lost 7 bases, J lost 8 bases, and 7 bases stayed unmatched. CDR3 size: 13 residues. Germline V CDR1 and CDR2: SQVTM, ANQGSEA. CDR3 sequence: CSASDRGGEKLFF. The CDR3, as DNA: TGCAGCGCTTCGGACAGGGGGGGCGAAAAACTGTTTTTT.

This clone was observed a few times. V usage is TRBV18 and J usage is TRBJ1-6; 9 bases agree with TRBD1. Germline CDR1 and CDR2: KGHSH and LQKENI. Trimming removed 0 bases from V and 7 bases from J; junction bases left unmatched: 4. This CDR3 is built from 16 residues. The CDR3, as DNA: TGTGCCAGCTCACCACCGGGGACAGGGACAAATTCACCCCTCCACTTT. The encoded protein is CASSPPGTGTNSPLHF.

The chain couples TRBV9 to TRBJ2-6; D may be TRBD1 (6 bases). This CDR3 region has 15 residues. In germline, CDR1 is SGDLS, CDR2 YYNGEE. The V and J ends lost 4 bases and 3 bases respectively, with 11 bases between them. For the CDR3, the DNA is TGTGCCAGCAGCCCAACAGGGCGTGGGGCCAACGTCCTGACTTTC. Its translation is CASSPTGRGANVLTF.

The genes are TRBV10-3 and TRBJ2-3; no clear D. The V and J ends lost 10 bases and 5 bases respectively, with 19 bases between them. This CDR3 region has 14 residues. CDR1 is ENHRY and CDR2 is SYGVKD in the germline V gene. The CDR3 coding sequence is TGTGCCACCCACCTAGGAGAATTGGGAGATACGCAGTATTTT. It yields the protein CATHLGELGDTQYF.

This clone was observed a single time. V usage is TRBV18 and J usage is TRBJ2-3; 10 bases match TRBD2. The CDR3 has 16 amino acids. Germline CDR1 and CDR2: KGHSH and LQKENI. Germline trimming cut 2 bases from V and 3 bases from J; bases unmatched to any gene: 5. This CDR3 is CASSPLSSGSTDTQYF. Here the CDR3 DNA reads TGTGCCAGCTCACCATTATCTAGCGGGAGTACAGATACGCAGTATTTT. The whole variable domain, filled in from reference TRBV18 and TRBJ2-3, reads NAGVMQNPRHLVRRRGQEARLRCSPMKGHSHVYWYRQLPEEGLKFMVYLQKENIIDESGMPKERFSAEFPKEGPSILRIQQVVRGDSAAYFCASSPLSSGSTDTQYFGPGTRLTVL.

This chain connects TRBV18 to TRBJ2-7, with 10 nucleotides matching TRBD1. Per the germline V gene, CDR1 is KGHSH and CDR2 is LQKENI. V shed 3 bases, J shed 2 bases, and the junction held 7 bases outside the gene matches. The CDR3 spans 16 residues. CDR3 nucleotides: TGTGCCAGCTCACCCCCCGCGGGGACAGGGGCCTACGAGCAGTACTTC. Translating gives CASSPPAGTGAYEQYF.

The chain is built from TRBV5-5 and TRBJ2-5; D is possibly TRBD1 (6 bases). This CDR3 is built from 14 residues. The germline V and J ends were trimmed by 0 bases and 5 bases, with 11 bases remaining between them. Germline-derived CDR1 and CDR2 are SGHKS and YYEKEE (reference sequence). CDR3 nucleotide sequence: TGTGCCAGCAGCTTGGCCGTGAGGGGGGAGACCCAGTACTTC. It yields the protein CASSLAVRGETQYF.

This clone was recorded once. CDR3 amino acids: CASSLGPGQKYEQYF. DNA for the CDR3: TGTGCCAGCAGTTTAGGGCCGGGACAGAAATACGAGCAGTACTTC. The V gene is TRBV27, the J gene TRBJ2-7, with 7 bases matching TRBD1. The CDR3 is 15 amino acids. The V gene's germline CDR1 is MNHEY and CDR2 SMNVEV (reference sequence). With 2 bases clipped from V and 4 bases from J, the junction kept 8 bases outside the gene matches.

The rearrangement uses TRBV28 and TRBJ1-4; maybe TRBD1 (5 bases). Looked up from germline, CDR1 is MDHEN and CDR2 is SYDVKM. The ends were cut back, 2 bases at V and 5 bases at J, with 9 bases in the middle. CDR3 size: 14 residues. Here the CDR3 reads CASSLRGNNEKLFF. The CDR3 coding sequence is TGTGCCAGCAGTTTAAGGGGAAACAATGAAAAACTGTTTTTT. The full variable domain, rest sourced from reference TRBV28 and TRBJ1-4, is DVKVTQSSRYLVKRTGEKVFLECVQDMDHENMFWYRQDPGLGLRLIYFSYDVKMKEKGDIPEGYSVSREKKERFSLILESASTNQTSMYLCASSLRGNNEKLFFGSGTQLSVL.

The J gene is TRBJ2-7, the V gene TRBV7-2; 11 bases map to TRBD1. CDR1 is SGHTA, CDR2 FQGNSA, per germline. With V trimmed by 5 bases and J by 6 bases, 9 bases remained unmatched. This CDR3 spans 15 amino acids. CDR3 nucleotides: TGTGCCAGCAGCCAGCGCTCCGGGACAGGGGGCGAGCAGTACTTC. Amino acid sequence: CASSQRSGTGGEQYF.

V gene TRBV2 combines with J gene TRBJ1-5; 9 bases line up with TRBD1. V shed 6 bases, J shed 0 bases, and the junction held 3 bases outside the gene matches. CDR3 length: 15 amino acids. The germline V gene encodes CDR1 SNHLY and CDR2 FYNNEI. DNA for the CDR3: TGTGCCAGCAGGGAGGACAGGGGTAGCAATCAGCCCCAGCATTTT. Encoded protein: CASREDRGSNQPQHF.

This chain connects TRBV6-5 to TRBJ1-1; 10 bases are shared with TRBD1. The V gene end was trimmed by 5 bases and the J gene end by 4 bases; junction bases not matched to a gene: 7. The CDR3 has 15 amino acids. Germline V CDR1 and CDR2: MNHEY, SVGAGI. CDR3 nucleotide sequence: TGTGCCAGCAGTAGACAGGGGGCTAGCGGCACTGAAGCTTTCTTT. Residues: CASSRQGASGTEAFF.

The chain has TRBV19 and TRBJ2-2, with 8 bases matching TRBD1. This CDR3 is built from 14 residues. J lost 2 bases, V lost 11 bases, and 7 bases had no gene match. The germline gives CDR1 LNHDA, CDR2 SQIVND (reference sequence). The CDR3 region is CAGGQGQNTGELFF. CDR3 nucleotides: TGTGCCGGTGGACAGGGCCAAAACACCGGGGAGCTGTTTTTT.

J is TRBJ2-1 and V is TRBV5-4, with TRBD2 matching 7 bases. Germline lookup yields CDR1 SGHNT and CDR2 YYREEE (reference sequence). Trimming took 4 bases from V and 0 from J; bases not matched to a gene: 10. The CDR3 contains 17 residues. CDR3 protein: CASSPGRRGSSYNEQFF. CDR3 coding DNA: TGTGCCAGCAGCCCTGGGCGGCGGGGGAGCTCCTACAATGAGCAGTTCTTC.

The chain employs TRBV7-2 and TRBJ2-7; 8 bases map to TRBD2. The CDR3 spans 15 residues. The germline CDR1 and CDR2 sequences are SGHTA and FQGNSA. Trimming took 0 bases from V and 2 from J; bases not matched to a gene: 3. This CDR3 reads CASSLATSGPYEQYF. CDR3 sequence (DNA): TGTGCCAGCAGCTTAGCCACTAGCGGCCCCTACGAGCAGTACTTC.

This clone was counted once. V is TRBV6-6 and J is TRBJ2-1; TRBD2 matches 11 bases. The germline V gene has CDR1 MNHNY and CDR2 SVGAGI (reference sequence). After removal of 7 bases from V and 4 bases from J, the junction contained 3 bases not matched to a gene. The CDR3 is 14 residues long. CDR3 nucleotide sequence: TGTGCCAGCACCCCTAGCGGGAGGTACAATGAGCAGTTCTTC. It is translated as CASTPSGRYNEQFF.

This clone was seen a few times. This rearrangement joins TRBV6-6 to TRBJ1-1; D gene uncertain. The CDR3 length is 13 residues. Trimming took off 5 bases at V and 1 base at J, with 8 bases between the two ends. In germline, CDR1 is MNHNY, CDR2 SVGAGI (reference sequence). The CDR3 loop is CASSKDKNTEAFF. The CDR3 nucleotides read TGTGCCAGCAGTAAAGACAAGAACACTGAAGCTTTCTTT.

V is TRBV9 and J is TRBJ1-3; the D is unclear. Germline V gene data show CDR1 as SGDLS and CDR2 as YYNGEE. The germline V and J ends were trimmed by 4 bases and 0 bases, with 11 bases remaining between them. The CDR3 is 15 amino acids. CDR3 sequence reads: CASSLAGDSGNTIYF. The CDR3 DNA follows: TGTGCCAGCAGCCTCGCGGGTGACTCTGGAAACACCATATATTTT.

The chain couples TRBV11-3 to TRBJ1-3; D call uncertain. Trimming stripped 5 bases from V and 2 bases from J, with 13 bases between. The germline V gene encodes CDR1 SGHNT and CDR2 YENEEA. The CDR3 length is 15 residues. The CDR3 DNA follows: TGTGCCAGCAGCCCCGGATCCGAAGCTGGAAACACCATATATTTT. It yields the protein CASSPGSEAGNTIYF.

J is TRBJ2-5 and V is TRBV19, with a weak D call TRBD1 (7 bases). Germline V lookup: CDR1 LNHDA, CDR2 SQIVND (reference sequence). V lost 5 bases to trimming and J lost 5 bases, with 18 bases between them. CDR3 size: 15 residues. The CDR3 loop is CASSLGGTASETQYF. CDR3 sequence (DNA): TGTGCCAGTAGTCTTGGGGGGACAGCCAGCGAGACCCAGTACTTC.

The chain employs TRBV7-3 and TRBJ1-3; D gene unclear. CDR1 and CDR2 (germline): SGHTA, FQGTGA. V was clipped by 5 bases and J by 2 bases, with 10 bases between them. The CDR3 extends over 14 amino acids. The CDR3 loop reads CASSEGSPGNTIYF. As DNA, the CDR3 is TGTGCCAGCAGCGAGGGAAGCCCTGGAAACACCATATATTTT. The entire variable domain, with the rest obtained from reference TRBV7-3 and TRBJ1-3, is as follows: GAGVSQTPSNKVTEKGKYVELRCDPISGHTALYWYRQSLGQGPEFLIYFQGTGAADDSGLPNDRFFAVRPEGSVSTLKIQRTERGDSAVYLCASSEGSPGNTIYFGEGSWLTVV.